This TCR beta chain was recorded in a study of blood T cell repertoires in COVID-19. The CDR3 is 16 residues long. Germline assignment: CDR1 MNHEY and CDR2 SVGAGI. Trimming pared 2 bases from V and 0 bases from J, leaving 14 bases between. In the original workflow: Scientists estimated how many nucleated cells there were by amplifying reference gene primers. The data were produced by immunoSEQ multiplex PCR, yet TCRdb's version contains in-frame clones alone and is incomplete. The V and J calls and the clone size are those of that table, but D and trimming were determined from the DNA. The repertoire has under 250,000 clones, less than 85% of them found once; the top ten carry 2% to 3%.

The specimen was peripheral blood. The chain uses TRBV6-5 and TRBJ2-7, with D possibly TRBD2 on 5 matching bases. This receptor was taken from a woman in her 70s with active or convalescent COVID-19. Here the CDR3 reads CASSYGRASLSYEQYF. DNA of the CDR3: TGTGCCAGCAGTTACGGTCGGGCTAGCCTCTCCTACGAGCAGTACTTC.